The 12 T cell receptor beta chains given below trace back to one sample, sequenced in a study of CD8 T cells in Susac syndrome. A quantity of about 0.5 to 1 ug RNA underwent reverse transcription using random hexamers. One entry per CDR3 protein results from TCRdb running MiXCR on the immunoSEQ multiplex PCR reads. The sample includes about 80,000 distinct CDR3 sequences, approximately 94% seen only once; the top ten take about 0.3%. Sequences were obtained from CD8+ T cells from PBMCs. These receptors were collected from a human donor in good health.

V gene TRBV29-1 combines with J gene TRBJ2-1, with 10 bases that match TRBD1. Germline CDR1 SQVTM, CDR2 ANQGSEA. The CDR3 consists of 16 residues. The junction had 8 bases not matched to a gene; V was cut back by 1 base and J by 5 bases. The CDR3 nucleotides read TGCAGCGTTGAAGGGTACGACAGGGGGCCCCACAATGAGCAGTTCTTC. The encoded protein is CSVEGYDRGPHNEQFF.

The chain couples TRBV4-3 to TRBJ2-4, with D possibly being TRBD1 (5 bases). The V gene's germline CDR1 is LGHNA and CDR2 YSLEER. The CDR3 loop spans 16 amino acids. With 5 bases removed from V and 8 bases from J, the gap between germline ends came to 22 bases. As DNA, the CDR3 is TGCGCCAGCAGCTCTTTTTTCGGGCAGGGTGGAGACATTCAGTACTTC. The encoded protein is CASSSFFGQGGDIQYF.

This rearrangement joins TRBV10-2 to TRBJ1-5; D possibly corresponds to TRBD1 (5 bases). Germline V gives CDR1 WSHSY, CDR2 SAAADI. The CDR3 contains 13 residues. The ends were cut back, 1 base at V and 6 bases at J, with 7 bases in the middle. The CDR3 nucleotides are TGCGCCAGCAGTGAGTTCCAGGGTCAGCCCCAGCATTTT. Encoded protein: CASSEFQGQPQHF.

The chain couples TRBV27 to TRBJ2-6; D remains unclear. There are 14 residues in the CDR3. V was trimmed by 6 bases and J by 0 bases, leaving 6 bases between them. Per germline, CDR1 MNHEY and CDR2 SMNVEV (reference sequence). The CDR3 region is CASSPYSGANVLTF. For the CDR3, the DNA is TGTGCCAGCAGCCCGTACTCTGGGGCCAACGTCCTGACTTTC. Combining the CDR3 with reference TRBV27 and TRBJ2-6 gives the whole variable domain EAQVTQNPRYLITVTGKKLTVTCSQNMNHEYMSWYRQDPGLGLRQIYYSMNVEVTDKGDVPEGYKVSRKEKRNFPLILESPSPNQTSLYFCASSPYSGANVLTFGAGSRLTVL.

The chain has TRBV7-9 and TRBJ1-4; D not resolved. This CDR3 contains 14 residues. V was shortened by 5 bases and J by 1 base, with 8 bases between the two germline ends. In germline, CDR1 is SEHNR, CDR2 FQNEAQ (reference sequence). CDR3 sequence: CASSLVETNEKLFF. As DNA, the CDR3 is TGTGCCAGCAGCCTCGTAGAAACTAATGAAAAACTGTTTTTT. The entire variable domain, with the rest obtained from reference TRBV7-9 and TRBJ1-4, is as follows: DTGVSQNPRHKITKRGQNVTFRCDPISEHNRLYWYRQTLGQGPEFLTYFQNEAQLEKSRLLSDRFSAERPKGSFSTLEIQRTEQGDSAMYLCASSLVETNEKLFFGSGTQLSVL.

The V and J genes are TRBV11-2 and TRBJ2-5; perhaps D is TRBD1 or TRBD2 (6 bases each). The germline V gene has CDR1 SGHAT and CDR2 FQNNGV. Trimming left V 5 bases short and J 4 bases short, with 14 bases between. The CDR3 spans 14 residues. CDR3 DNA sequence: TGTGCCAGCAGCGGAGGGGCCAGGGGAGAGACCCAGTACTTC. It is translated as CASSGGARGETQYF.

V and J are TRBV7-9 and TRBJ2-7; D is uncertain. Trimming pared 3 bases from V and 2 bases from J, leaving 14 bases between. The CDR3 extends over 15 amino acids. Germline values: CDR1 SEHNR, CDR2 FQNEAQ (reference sequence). CDR3 sequence: CASSFGTKGTYEQYV. The CDR3 DNA reads as TGTGCCAGCAGCTTTGGCACGAAAGGGACCTACGAGCAGTACGTC.

The chain links TRBV15 to TRBJ2-5; D is tentatively TRBD1 or TRBD2 (5 bases each). V dropped 3 bases and J dropped 1 base, with 15 bases sitting between them. This CDR3 is built from 16 residues. CDR1 is LNHNV and CDR2 is YYDKDF in the germline V gene (reference sequence). This chain's CDR3 is CATSRGTGGVQETQYF. The CDR3 nucleotides read TGTGCCACCAGCAGGGGTACTGGGGGAGTCCAAGAGACCCAGTACTTC. The full variable domain, in which reference TRBV15 and TRBJ2-5 provide the parts outside the CDR3, is DAMVIQNPRYQVTQFGKPVTLSCSQTLNHNVMYWYQQKSSQAPKLLFHYYDKDFNNEADTPDNFQSRRPNTSFCFLDIRSPGLGDTAMYLCATSRGTGGVQETQYFGPGTRLLVL.

This chain joins TRBV12-3 or TRBV12-4 and TRBJ2-1; the D gene is possibly TRBD2 (6 bases). The CDR3 is 12 residues long. Trimming took 6 bases from V and 8 from J, leaving 11 bases between them. The CDR3 DNA sequence: TGTGCCAGCAGCGGGCGGGGTGATGAGCAGTTCTTC. Translation: CASSGRGDEQFF.

This clonotype was found once. The rearrangement uses TRBV2 and TRBJ2-7; maybe TRBD2 (7 bases). The germline V gene has CDR1 SNHLY and CDR2 FYNNEI. Trimming stripped 6 bases from V and 3 bases from J, with 21 bases between. CDR3 length equals 16 residues. CDR3 sequence: CASRGRIGGRIYEQYF. For the CDR3, the DNA is TGTGCCAGCAGAGGAAGAATCGGGGGGCGCATCTACGAGCAGTACTTC.

This clonotype was recorded once. This chain joins TRBV28 and TRBJ2-1; TRBD2 matches 11 bases. V lost 8 bases and J lost 4; bases outside the gene matches: 4. This CDR3 comprises 14 residues. The germline CDR1 and CDR2 sequences are MDHEN and SYDVKM. For the CDR3, the DNA is TGTGCCAGCGGGGGACTAGCGGATTACAATGAGCAGTTCTTC. Its protein product is CASGGLADYNEQFF.

The CDR3, as DNA: TGTGCCAGCACCCATTGGGGACTTGCTGAAGCTTTCTTT. As protein: CASTHWGLAEAFF. The chain has TRBV3-1 and TRBJ1-1; D might be TRBD1 (5 bases). This CDR3 comprises 13 residues. Per germline, CDR1 LGHDT and CDR2 YNNKEL (reference sequence). The V and J ends lost 7 bases and 6 bases respectively, with 15 bases between them.